The sequence of this T cell receptor (beta chain) was determined in a study of OX40 agonist ivuxolimab in advanced cancers. With regard to the full study: Ivuxolimab was an agonistic, fully human IgG2 monoclonal antibody directed against OX40 (CD134), a costimulatory receptor. Intravenous ivuxolimab was administered to patients every 2 weeks at six dose levels: 0.01, 0.1, 0.3, 1.5, 3 and 10 mg/kg. Of the approximately 54 dose-escalation patients, hepatocellular carcinoma was present in approximately 20, melanoma in some 15, renal cell carcinoma in 9 and head and neck cancer in 9. The dose-escalation cohort was about 83% male with a mean age of roughly 62 years, ranging from roughly 23 to 90. Prior anti-PD-1, anti-PD-L1 or anti-CTLA-4 therapy was permitted, and 30% to 50% of dose-escalation patients had received checkpoint inhibitors. Partial responses occurred in three dose-escalation patients, of whom one had hepatocellular carcinoma and two had cutaneous melanoma. Peripheral TCRbeta sequencing was intended to test whether TCR sequence diversity was altered and clonal T-cell expansion was caused by ivuxolimab. The paper reports the monotherapy dose-escalation portion (N ≈ 52 patients) of the phase I ivuxolimab trial. Broader findings and caveats from the paper: At doses of 0.1 to 3.0 mg/kg, clonal expansion of both CD4+ and CD8+ T cells in blood was seen between baseline and week 6. The antigen specificity of the peripheral T cells that underwent clonal expansion was not determined. In the 0.1-3.0 mg/kg groups, partial responders were among the patients with the lowest normalized peripheral clonal expansion, particularly in CD8+ T cells. Low levels of normalized T-cell clonal expansion were also seen in some patients who did not respond. After ivuxolimab, more expanded clones were found on average in CD8+ T cells than in CD4+ T cells.

Worth noting for this clone: No antigen is known for it. No much larger clone exists at a distance of one base, and base qualities are not known.

For sequencing of the TCRbeta CDR3 region, genomic DNA was extracted from the sorted cells. TCRbeta CDR3 regions were sequenced using the immunoSEQ Assay. TCRdb provides this immuneACCESS table in a form limited to in-frame rearrangements. Some clones are lacking; in checked studies, under half of them reflect an unresolved V gene, and why the rest are absent is not known. For this sample the table gives roughly 45,000 clones, of which 85% were detected only once. The top ten clones comprise around 20% of the sample. The trial excluded patients who had a history of autoimmune disease or were on systemic immunosuppression. Peripheral blood for TCR sequencing was collected from all dose cohorts at baseline, on cycle 4 day 1, and on cycle 7 day 1. The samples were taken from a phase I, first-in-human, multicenter, open-label dose-escalation trial of ivuxolimab. Adults with locally advanced or metastatic melanoma, renal cell, hepatocellular, or head and neck squamous cell carcinoma were enrolled in the trial. Before TCR sequencing, CD4+ T cells and CD8+ T cells were sorted from peripheral blood as separate populations.

The germline V gene supplies CDR1 SGDLS and CDR2 YYNGEE. At the junction V is shortened by 3 bases and J by 3 bases; bases outside the gene matches: 3. Inclusive of the bounding cysteine and phenylalanine, the CDR3 is 15 residues long. Only the CDR3 region is kept as DNA, spanning 45 bases read in frame from base 1. This TCR came from an adult with an advanced solid tumor such as melanoma, head and neck, liver or kidney cancer. This chain joins TRBV9 to TRBJ2-2; 9 central nucleotides agree with TRBD2. Specimen: CD4+ or CD8+ T cells sorted from blood, collected in a trial of the OX40 agonist ivuxolimab. The nucleotide sequence reads as follows: TGTGCCAGCAGCGCGGGACTAGCCGACACCGGGGAGCTGTTTTTT. This gives the protein CASSAGLADTGELFF.